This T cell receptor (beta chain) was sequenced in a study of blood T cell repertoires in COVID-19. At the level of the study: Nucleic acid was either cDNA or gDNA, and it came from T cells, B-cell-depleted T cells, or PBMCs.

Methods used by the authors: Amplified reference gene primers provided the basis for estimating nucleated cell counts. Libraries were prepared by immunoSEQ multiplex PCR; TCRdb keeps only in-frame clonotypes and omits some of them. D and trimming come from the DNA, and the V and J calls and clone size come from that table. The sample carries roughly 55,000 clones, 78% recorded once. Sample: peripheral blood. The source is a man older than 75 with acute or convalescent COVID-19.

The CDR3 coding sequence is TGTGCCAGTAGTATAGATGGGACTTTCTATGGCTACACCTTC. Translation: CASSIDGTFYGYTF. The chain joins TRBV19 to TRBJ1-2; tentatively, D is TRBD1 (5 bases). This CDR3 is built from 14 residues. Looked up from germline, CDR1 is LNHDA and CDR2 is SQIVND (reference sequence). Trimming left V 0 bases short and J 4 bases short, with 9 bases between. Together with reference TRBV19 and TRBJ1-2, the CDR3 gives the full variable domain: DGGITQSPKYLFRKEGQNVTLSCEQNLNHDAMYWYRQDPGQGLRLIYYSQIVNDFQKGDIAEGYSVSREKKESFPLTVTSAQKNPTAFYLCASSIDGTFYGYTFGSGTRLTVV.